The 32 T cell receptor beta chains below come from one sample, sequenced in a study of shared clonotypes between healthy human individuals. Produced via immunoSEQ multiplex PCR; TCRdb's table is partial and in-frame only. The sample shows under 1,100,000 clones, about four fifths of them seen only once. The sequenced sample consisted of memory CD4+ T cells from PBMCs. Subset indicated: CD45RA-negative fraction. These receptors were collected from a man aged 18 to 29 in good health. Some clones in this sample may be carry-over from other donors' samples.

The gene calls are TRBV5-4 and TRBJ2-7, with a tentative D call TRBD2 (5 bases). CDR1 is SGHNT and CDR2 is YYREEE in the germline V gene (reference sequence). The CDR3 has 14 residues. V lost 2 bases and J lost 1, with 10 bases in between. The CDR3 nucleotides read TGTGCCAGCAGCTTTACAGCGGATTCCTACGAGCAGTACTTC. Its protein is CASSFTADSYEQYF.

The chain combines TRBV6-6 with TRBJ1-5, with 8 bases that match TRBD1. Germline CDR1 reads MNHNY; CDR2 reads SVGAGI (reference sequence). The V gene end was trimmed by 0 bases and the J gene end by 9 bases; junction bases not matched to a gene: 7. The CDR3 has 15 residues. CDR3 in DNA: TGTGCCAGCAGTTACTCTGGGCAGGGGGCTGGGCCCCAGCATTTT. Translation: CASSYSGQGAGPQHF.

This sequence joins TRBV5-1 and TRBJ2-7; a weak D match, TRBD1 (7 bases). Per germline, CDR1 SGHRS and CDR2 YFSETQ. V gave up 4 bases and J gave up 2 bases, with 13 bases separating them. The CDR3 totals 14 residues. CDR3 bases: TGCGCCAGCAGCCGCGGGACAGCAACCTACGAGCAGTACTTC. Amino acids: CASSRGTATYEQYF.

V gene TRBV5-1 combines with J gene TRBJ2-7; no clear D. CDR1 and CDR2 (germline): SGHRS, YFSETQ. The germline V and J ends were trimmed by 5 bases and 2 bases, with 14 bases remaining between them. CDR3 length: 14 residues. Here the CDR3 reads CASRSTPTPYEQYF. In nucleotides, the CDR3 is TGCGCCAGCAGGTCGACACCAACCCCCTACGAGCAGTACTTC.

This chain uses TRBV5-1 with TRBJ2-3; perhaps D is TRBD1 or TRBD2 (5 bases each). Germline V gene sequence: CDR1 SGHRS, CDR2 YFSETQ. The CDR3 loop spans 16 amino acids. V gave up 6 bases and J gave up 5 bases, with 22 bases separating them. For the CDR3, the DNA is TGCGCCAGCACAATCCCGGGACGGCCGGGTCAAGATACGCAGTATTTT. Amino acids: CASTIPGRPGQDTQYF.

The chain joins TRBV6-1 to TRBJ2-7; possibly TRBD1 for D (7 bases). Between the trimmed V and J ends, which lost 5 bases and 7 bases, there was a span of 21 bases. In germline, CDR1 is MNHNS, CDR2 SASEGT. This CDR3 spans 15 amino acids. This chain's CDR3 is CASSKSGRGVTEQYF. The CDR3 DNA sequence: TGTGCCAGCAGTAAATCTGGCAGGGGGGTTACAGAGCAGTACTTC.

The chain has TRBV5-6 and TRBJ1-3; D unresolved. The CDR3 length is 17 residues. Germline V gene sequence: CDR1 SGHDT, CDR2 YYEEEE. Trimming cost V 4 bases and J 0 bases, with 17 bases left between them. The CDR3 protein is CASSAVYKWGSGNTIYF. In DNA, the CDR3 is TGTGCCAGCAGCGCGGTTTATAAATGGGGCTCTGGAAACACCATATATTTT.

V is TRBV28 and J is TRBJ1-1; TRBD1 matches 9 bases. V was clipped by 4 bases and J by 5 bases; unmatched bases: 11. This CDR3 spans 16 amino acids. Germline CDR1 and CDR2: MDHEN and SYDVKM. The CDR3 loop reads CASSSTSQGARTEAFF. The CDR3 DNA reads as TGTGCCAGCAGTTCCACCTCACAGGGGGCCAGGACTGAAGCTTTCTTT. Using reference TRBV28 and TRBJ1-1 for the parts outside the CDR3, the full variable domain is DVKVTQSSRYLVKRTGEKVFLECVQDMDHENMFWYRQDPGLGLRLIYFSYDVKMKEKGDIPEGYSVSREKKERFSLILESASTNQTSMYLCASSSTSQGARTEAFFGQGTRLTVV.

The chain employs TRBV27 and TRBJ1-6; tentatively, D is TRBD1 (6 bases). Germline V lookup: CDR1 MNHEY, CDR2 SMNVEV (reference sequence). Trimming pared 5 bases from V and 6 bases from J, leaving 14 bases between. The CDR3 totals 15 residues. The CDR3 loop is CASSTYQQGNSPLHF. The CDR3 DNA is TGTGCCAGCAGTACCTATCAACAGGGTAATTCACCCCTCCACTTT.

The genes are TRBV7-9 and TRBJ1-2, with D uncertain. The CDR3 runs 12 residues. CDR1 is SEHNR, CDR2 FQNEAQ, per germline (reference sequence). V was trimmed by 2 bases and J by 6 bases, leaving 7 bases between them. In nucleotides, the CDR3 is TGTGCCAGCAGCTTACAGAAAGATGGCTACACCTTC. This encodes CASSLQKDGYTF.

The V and J genes are TRBV28 and TRBJ2-7; 9 bases fit TRBD1. Trimming removed 6 bases from V and 4 bases from J; junction bases left unmatched: 4. CDR3 length: 13 residues. In germline, CDR1 is MDHEN, CDR2 SYDVKM. CDR3 nucleotide sequence: TGTGCCAGCAGAACAGGGGGCTTTTACGAGCAGTACTTC. Amino acid sequence: CASRTGGFYEQYF.

The chain links TRBV11-3 to TRBJ1-1; D remains unclear. V was trimmed by 9 bases and J by 6 bases, leaving 20 bases between them. The CDR3 covers 14 residues. Looked up from germline, CDR1 is SGHNT and CDR2 is YENEEA. The CDR3, as DNA: TGTGCCAGTCCTGGGAAAAAGGGCCCTGCTGAAGCTTTCTTT. Amino acids: CASPGKKGPAEAFF.

The chain employs TRBV10-3 and TRBJ1-4, with a weak D call TRBD1 (6 bases). This CDR3 is 15 amino acids long. Germline CDR1 is ENHRY and CDR2 is SYGVKD. Deletions cut 3 bases from V and 4 bases from J, with 12 bases between. The CDR3 protein is CAISDKGQHNEKLFF. The DNA of the CDR3 is TGTGCCATCAGTGACAAAGGACAGCATAATGAAAAACTGTTTTTT.

This chain links TRBV14 with TRBJ2-3; D gene unclear. The CDR3 extends over 15 amino acids. V lost 1 base and J lost 0, with 8 bases in between. CDR1 and CDR2 from the germline V gene are SGHDN and FVKESK. CDR3 loop: CASSQGQLSTDTQYF. CDR3 DNA sequence: TGTGCCAGCAGCCAAGGTCAGCTGAGCACAGATACGCAGTATTTT.

The rearrangement uses TRBV7-8 and TRBJ2-3; D is perhaps TRBD2 (5 bases). V lost 5 bases and J 1 base, leaving 13 bases between the germline ends. The CDR3 has 15 residues. Germline lookup yields CDR1 SGHVS and CDR2 FQNEAQ. CDR3 coding DNA: TGTGCCAGCAGCGAAACTAGTAGGGGCACAGATACGCAGTATTTT. It yields the protein CASSETSRGTDTQYF.

The CDR3 loop is CSVGTYTF. The CDR3 coding sequence is TGCAGCGTTGGTACCTACACCTTC. The chain carries TRBV29-1 and TRBJ1-2, with unresolved D. The germline gives CDR1 SQVTM, CDR2 ANQGSEA. V lost 4 bases and J lost 10, with 4 bases in between. CDR3 length: 8 amino acids.

This sequence joins TRBV7-2 and TRBJ2-3; no clear D gene. CDR1 and CDR2 (germline): SGHTA, FQGNSA. The V end was cut by 3 bases, the J end by 5 bases, with 12 bases between. The CDR3 contains 14 residues. CDR3 sequence: CASSLARSLDTQYF. CDR3 in DNA: TGTGCCAGCAGCTTGGCTAGGAGCCTAGATACGCAGTATTTT.

The rearrangement joins TRBV11-2 to TRBJ2-2, with 8 bases aligning to TRBD2. The CDR3 spans 15 residues. Germline V CDR1 and CDR2: SGHAT, FQNNGV. The V and J ends lost 8 bases and 4 bases, in that order; junction bases with no gene match: 9. The CDR3 bases are TGTGCCAGCGGAGGAAGCGGGAGTCGCACCGGGGAGCTGTTTTTT. Protein product: CASGGSGSRTGELFF.

Comments on this clone: Additional DNA sequences in this sample encode the identical CDR3. The rearrangement links TRBV18 to TRBJ2-7, with a tentative D call TRBD1 (5 bases). V lost 2 bases and J 6 bases, leaving 8 bases between the germline ends. Germline CDR1 reads KGHSH; CDR2 reads LQKENI. The CDR3 totals 12 residues. CDR3 DNA: TGTGCCAGCTCACCAGGAACAGGCGAGCAGTACTTC. Protein product: CASSPGTGEQYF. Full variable domain (outside the CDR3, taken from reference TRBV18 and TRBJ2-7): NAGVMQNPRHLVRRRGQEARLRCSPMKGHSHVYWYRQLPEEGLKFMVYLQKENIIDESGMPKERFSAEFPKEGPSILRIQQVVRGDSAAYFCASSPGTGEQYFGPGTRLTVT.

The V gene is TRBV28, the J gene TRBJ1-5; D possibly corresponds to TRBD1 (6 bases). CDR3 size: 15 residues. Germline values: CDR1 MDHEN, CDR2 SYDVKM. The V gene lost 6 bases and the J gene lost 6 bases, with 18 bases spanning the gap. Here the CDR3 reads CASRAGGRRGQPQHF. In DNA form, the CDR3 reads TGTGCCAGCAGGGCGGGGGGGCGCAGGGGTCAGCCCCAGCATTTT.

Points on this clone: This CDR3 is also generated by other DNA sequences in the sample. V gene TRBV9 combines with J gene TRBJ2-3, with TRBD2 matching 12 bases. V gave up 3 bases and J gave up 2 bases; unmatched junction bases: 4. Germline V gene lookup returns CDR1 SGDLS and CDR2 YYNGEE. This CDR3 region has 16 residues. The CDR3 DNA reads as TGTGCCAGCAGCGGTCGACTAGCGGGAGACACAGATACGCAGTATTTT. Encoded protein: CASSGRLAGDTDTQYF.

The chain is built from TRBV9 and TRBJ2-5; TRBD2 aligns across 9 bases. Germline CDR1 SGDLS, CDR2 YYNGEE. This CDR3 has 15 amino acids. The V gene end was trimmed by 3 bases and the J gene end by 5 bases; junction bases not matched to a gene: 8. CDR3 amino acids: CASSALAGVTETQYF. Here the CDR3 DNA reads TGTGCCAGCAGCGCCTTAGCGGGAGTAACGGAGACCCAGTACTTC.

This chain joins TRBV9 and TRBJ1-2; possibly TRBD1 for D (5 bases). Germline V gene sequence: CDR1 SGDLS, CDR2 YYNGEE. CDR3 length: 14 amino acids. Trimming cost V 3 bases and J 3 bases, with 12 bases left between them. CDR3 sequence: CASSAGRRYYGYTF. CDR3 DNA sequence: TGTGCCAGCAGCGCGGGACGGAGATACTATGGCTACACCTTC.

This rearrangement joins TRBV5-1 to TRBJ2-7; 9 nucleotides agree with TRBD1. This CDR3 region has 16 residues. J gave up 3 bases and V 4 bases, and 11 bases lay outside the gene matches. The germline gives CDR1 SGHRS, CDR2 YFSETQ. The CDR3 sequence is CASSMQPYRGRYEQYF. In DNA, the CDR3 is TGCGCCAGCAGCATGCAACCGTACAGGGGGCGCTACGAGCAGTACTTC.

This clone turned up a few times. The rearrangement joins TRBV6-6 to TRBJ2-7; 7 nucleotides match TRBD2. Germline V gives CDR1 MNHNY, CDR2 SVGAGI (reference sequence). V shed 5 bases, J shed 6 bases, and the junction held 7 bases outside the gene matches. This CDR3 spans 13 amino acids. The chain's CDR3 is CASSPGLVSEQYF. The CDR3 DNA reads TGTGCCAGCAGTCCCGGACTAGTCTCCGAGCAGTACTTC.

The gene calls are TRBV6-5 and TRBJ2-2; the D gene is possibly TRBD2 (6 bases). V lost 1 base, J lost 2 bases, and 8 bases lay in between. The CDR3 is 15 amino acids. Germline-derived CDR1 and CDR2 are MNHEY and SVGAGI. DNA for the CDR3: TGTGCCAGCAGTTACTGGCGGGACAACACCGGGGAGCTGTTTTTT. Protein: CASSYWRDNTGELFF.

Many counts were recorded for this clone. V gene TRBV18 combines with J gene TRBJ2-5; 10 nucleotides align to TRBD1. The CDR3 length is 14 residues. Germline V lookup: CDR1 KGHSH, CDR2 LQKENI. J lost 5 bases, V lost 3 bases, and 3 bases had no gene match. The CDR3 here is CASSPTGGWETQYF. DNA of the CDR3: TGTGCCAGCTCACCGACAGGGGGCTGGGAGACCCAGTACTTC.

V gene TRBV11-1 combines with J gene TRBJ2-3; 9 bases line up with TRBD2. J gave up 6 bases and V 1 base, and 11 bases lay outside the gene matches. This CDR3 region has 17 residues. Germline V gene lookup returns CDR1 SGHAT and CDR2 FQDESV (reference sequence). Here the CDR3 reads CASSLVKSSGAPDTQYF. CDR3 nucleotide sequence: TGTGCCAGCAGCTTAGTTAAGTCTAGCGGGGCCCCGGATACGCAGTATTTT.

The chain is built from TRBV6-5 and TRBJ1-2; D perhaps matches TRBD1 (6 bases). V dropped 4 bases and J dropped 4 bases, with 10 bases sitting between them. Germline values: CDR1 MNHEY, CDR2 SVGAGI. The CDR3 totals 13 residues. CDR3 amino acids: CASSLQGGYGYTF. The CDR3 DNA reads as TGTGCCAGCAGTTTACAGGGCGGCTATGGCTACACCTTC.

The chain is built from TRBV27 and TRBJ2-7, with 10 positions matching TRBD2. The CDR3 contains 15 residues. Trimming at V came to 6 bases and at J to 6 bases, leaving 11 bases not matched to a gene. Germline lookup yields CDR1 MNHEY and CDR2 SMNVEV (reference sequence). This CDR3 is CASSRNSGRVVEQYF. DNA for the CDR3: TGTGCCAGCAGCCGCAACAGCGGGAGGGTGGTCGAGCAGTACTTC.

The CDR3 DNA reads TGCAGCGTTGCCTTAAACACCGCAGATACGCAGTATTTT. Protein product: CSVALNTADTQYF. The chain carries TRBV29-1 and TRBJ2-3, with D uncertain. The CDR3 is 13 amino acids. Trimming took off 4 bases at V and 4 bases at J, with 12 bases between the two ends. Germline-derived CDR1 and CDR2 are SQVTM and ANQGSEA.

The gene calls are TRBV5-1 and TRBJ2-5, with a weak D call TRBD1 (6 bases). Trimming shortened V by 6 bases and J by 5 bases, and 17 bases separated the two germline ends. The CDR3 length is 14 residues. Germline V lookup: CDR1 SGHRS, CDR2 YFSETQ. In nucleotides, the CDR3 is TGCGCCAGCACCATCAAAGGGGGAGTGGAGACCCAGTACTTC. Translated: CASTIKGGVETQYF.